This TCR beta chain appears in the sequencing data of a study of blood T cell repertoires in COVID-19 (dated by TCRdb to 2020 to 2022). The study in broad terms: Samples covering the acute and convalescent phases of COVID-19 were provided by collaborators in the United States, Italy and Spain. The prospective study material was composed of cDNA or gDNA derived from T cells, B-cell-depleted T cells, or PBMCs. Samples were obtained from the ongoing ImmuneRACE study (first 160 participants) and from approximately 1,200 subjects provided by 6 global collaborators. Where HLA class I and class II types were available, the types were taken from metadata supplied by the sample provider, not from assay-based typing. Deeply sampled blood TCRbeta repertoires from subjects exposed to, actively infected with, or recovered from COVID-19 were included in the dataset. A freely available public database, intended as a resource for researchers studying the immune response to SARS-CoV-2, is where the repertoires were released. Nearly every sample came with metadata listing a de-identified subject ID, COVID-19 status, age in years and sex.

As regards this clone: Its target antigen remains unknown. Base qualities are missing; no much larger clone stands one base away.

The germline V gene encodes CDR1 PRHDT and CDR2 FYEKMQ (reference sequence). The CDR3 contains 16 residues, cysteine and phenylalanine counted. Only CDR3 DNA remains: 48 bases, in frame from the first base. Relative to germline, V is missing 4 bases and J is missing 2 bases, with 5 bases of the junction outside any gene match. TCRbeta CDR3 regions were amplified from genomic DNA using the immunoSEQ Assay, a bias-controlled multiplex PCR. The authors processed their data as follows. Nucleated cell counts per sample were estimated from amplification of reference gene primers within the assay. To quantify the absolute abundance of each unique TCRbeta CDR3 rearrangement, sequence reads were collapsed and filtered. For each sample, productive Simpson clonality was calculated as the square root of Simpson's diversity index across productive rearrangements. TCRdb obtained this table from immuneACCESS and retained in-frame rearrangements with V and J assigned. These tables miss some clones; where compared with another copy, unresolved V genes account for less than half of the shortfall, and the remainder is unexplained. Clone size and the V and J calls come from that table; the DNA yielded D and trimming. This sample has fewer than 250,000 clones in its table, and approximately 85% of those were observed once. The top ten hold around 4% of the sample.

Whole blood was collected in K2EDTA tubes by collaborating institutions according to the institutions' own protocols. For TCRbeta analysis, collaborator samples were shipped as frozen whole blood, as isolated PBMCs, or as DNA extracted from either sample type. The investigation overall reported the following: How much clinical and demographic metadata was included differed by source and by participant, and the metadata was provided uncurated.

Sequenced sample: peripheral blood. The rearrangement joined TRBV13 to TRBJ2-4, with TRBD2 identical over 10 junction bases. This TCR was recovered from a man in his forties or fifties with acute or convalescent COVID-19. The CDR3 protein: CASSSRSGGTKNIQYF. The nucleotides read TGTGCCAGCAGCTCACGTAGCGGGGGGACCAAAAACATTCAGTACTTC. Beyond the CDR3, the reference TRBV13 and TRBJ2-4 genes provide the residues; the full variable domain reads: AAGVIQSPRHLIKEKRETATLKCYPIPRHDTVYWYQQGPGQDPQFLISFYEKMQSDKGSIPDRFSAQQFSDYHSELNMSSLELGDSALYFCASSSRSGGTKNIQYFGAGTRLSVL.